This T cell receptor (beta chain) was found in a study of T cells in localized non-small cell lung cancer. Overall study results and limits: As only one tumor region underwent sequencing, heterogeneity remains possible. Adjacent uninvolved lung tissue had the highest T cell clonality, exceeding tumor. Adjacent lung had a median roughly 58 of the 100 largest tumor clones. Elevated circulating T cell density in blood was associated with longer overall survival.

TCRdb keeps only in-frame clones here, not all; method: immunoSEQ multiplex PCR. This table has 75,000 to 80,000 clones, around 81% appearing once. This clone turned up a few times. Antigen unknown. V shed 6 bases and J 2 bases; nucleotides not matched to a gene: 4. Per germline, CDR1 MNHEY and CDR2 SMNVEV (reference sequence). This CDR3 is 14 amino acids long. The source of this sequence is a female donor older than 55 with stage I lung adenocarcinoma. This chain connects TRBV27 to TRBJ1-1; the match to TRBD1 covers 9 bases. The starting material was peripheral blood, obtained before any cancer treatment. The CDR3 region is CASSYTGGNTEAFF. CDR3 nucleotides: TGTGCCAGCAGCTATACAGGGGGCAACACTGAAGCTTTCTTT.